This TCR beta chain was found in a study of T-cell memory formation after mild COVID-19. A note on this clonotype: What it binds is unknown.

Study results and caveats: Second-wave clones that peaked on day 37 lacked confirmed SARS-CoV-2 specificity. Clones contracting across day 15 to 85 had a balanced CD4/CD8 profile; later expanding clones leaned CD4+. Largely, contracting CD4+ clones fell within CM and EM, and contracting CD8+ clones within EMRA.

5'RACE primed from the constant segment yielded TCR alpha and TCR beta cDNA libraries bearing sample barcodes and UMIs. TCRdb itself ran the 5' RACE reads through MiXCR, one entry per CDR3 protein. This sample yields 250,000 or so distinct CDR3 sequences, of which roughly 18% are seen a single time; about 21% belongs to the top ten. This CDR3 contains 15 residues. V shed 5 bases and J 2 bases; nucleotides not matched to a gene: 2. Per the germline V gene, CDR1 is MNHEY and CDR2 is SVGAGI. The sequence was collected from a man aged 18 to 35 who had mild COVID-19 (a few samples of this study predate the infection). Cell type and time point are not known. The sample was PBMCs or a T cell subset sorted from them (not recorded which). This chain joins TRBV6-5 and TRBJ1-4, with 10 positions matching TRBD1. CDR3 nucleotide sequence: TGTGCCAGCAGTCGGACAGGGGGGACTAATGAAAAACTGTTTTTT. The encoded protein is CASSRTGGTNEKLFF.